Included here is one T cell receptor beta chain sequence, with context. Its antigen is not identified. Germline CDR1 is SGHVS and CDR2 is FQNEAQ. The CDR3 sequence is 17 residues long. After removal of 5 bases from V and 2 bases from J, the junction contained 10 bases not matched to a gene. Produced via immunoSEQ multiplex PCR; TCRdb's table is partial and in-frame only. The table lists some 79,000 clones, approximately 94% of them singletons. The entry originates in a study of cytomegalovirus exposure and HLA in healthy donors. Across the study: The same platform as the roughly 630 first-cohort repertoires was used for the 95 to 150 validation repertoires, a later analysis reported.

Broader study findings: Using the classifier, cytomegalovirus status was reportedly diagnosed with high specificity and sensitivity. The authors enumerated some 160 TCR beta chains as linked to cytomegalovirus. Subsequent analysis found a tendency for first-cohort TCR clusters to co-occur within the 110 or so validation repertoires.

This receptor was taken from a woman between 18 and 30 years old in good health and CMV-seropositive. This chain joins TRBV7-8 and TRBJ2-3, with TRBD1 identical over 10 bases. Sequenced: PBMCs. The CDR3 bases are TGTGCCAGCAGCCACCACCCCGGGACAGGGGCCACAGATACGCAGTATTTT. Its translation: CASSHHPGTGATDTQYF. Drawing the rest from reference TRBV7-8 and TRBJ2-3, the complete variable domain is GAGVSQSPRYKVAKRGQDVALRCDPISGHVSLFWYQQALGQGPEFLTYFQNEAQLDKSGLPSDRFFAERPEGSVSTLKIQRTQQEDSAVYLCASSHHPGTGATDTQYFGPGTRLTVL.